The sequence of this T cell receptor beta chain was determined in a study of CD8 T cells in ankylosing spondylitis. The CDR3 is 13 residues long. V lost 4 bases and J 1 base, leaving 10 bases between the germline ends. Germline V gene lookup returns CDR1 GTSNPN and CDR2 SVGIG (reference sequence). TCRdb re-called the 5' RACE reads with MiXCR, one entry per CDR3 protein. Among 150,000 or so distinct CDR3 sequences listed, around a third were seen once. This clonotype was observed a handful of times. Its antigen is unidentified. Broader study findings: Made up of eight or nine highly homologous variants, a TCR beta motif appeared characteristic of ankylosing spondylitis blood.

This TCR derives from a male donor with ankylosing spondylitis. Specimen: synovial fluid, either unsorted or a sorted T cell fraction (not recorded which). The chain carries TRBV30 and TRBJ1-2; D remains ambiguous. The CDR3 here is CAWNWKGNYGYTF. The CDR3 DNA reads as TGTGCCTGGAATTGGAAGGGTAACTATGGCTACACCTTC.